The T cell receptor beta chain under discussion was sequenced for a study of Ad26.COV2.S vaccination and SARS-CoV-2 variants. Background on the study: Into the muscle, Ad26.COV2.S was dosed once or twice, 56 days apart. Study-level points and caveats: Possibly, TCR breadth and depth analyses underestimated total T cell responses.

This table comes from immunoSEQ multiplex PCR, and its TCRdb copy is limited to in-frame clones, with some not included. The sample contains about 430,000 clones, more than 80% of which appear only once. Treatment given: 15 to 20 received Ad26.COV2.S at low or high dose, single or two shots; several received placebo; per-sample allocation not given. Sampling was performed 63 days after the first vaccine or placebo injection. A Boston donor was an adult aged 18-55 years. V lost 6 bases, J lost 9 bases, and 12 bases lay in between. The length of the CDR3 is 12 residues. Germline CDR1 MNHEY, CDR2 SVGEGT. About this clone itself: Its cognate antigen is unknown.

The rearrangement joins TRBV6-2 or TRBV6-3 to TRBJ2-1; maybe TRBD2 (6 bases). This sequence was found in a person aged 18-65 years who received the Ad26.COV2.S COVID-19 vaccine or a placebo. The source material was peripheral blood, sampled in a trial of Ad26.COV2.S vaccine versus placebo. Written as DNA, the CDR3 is TGTGCCAGCAGCCTGACTAGTTTTGAGCAGTTCTTC. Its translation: CASSLTSFEQFF.